This T cell receptor (beta chain) was observed in a study of blood T cell repertoires in COVID-19. About the research overall: Samples came from the United States, Italy and Spain, spanning acute and convalescent COVID-19.

Source study methods: Estimated nucleated cell counts came from reference gene primer amplification. Here immunoSEQ multiplex PCR was the method, and the copy in TCRdb shows in-frame clones only, minus some. Clone size and the V and J calls come from that table; the DNA yielded D and trimming. The table has about 76,000 clones, roughly 81% seen once; the top ten hold over 9.5%. Germline CDR1 reads MNHEY; CDR2 reads SMNVEV (reference sequence). The V and J ends lost 6 bases and 0 bases respectively, with 11 bases between them. The CDR3 runs 14 residues. Seattle's enrolled individuals joined amid active infection and were then monitored longitudinally.

The clonotype comes from a man between 60 and 75 years old with COVID-19, enrolled during active disease. Sequencing was performed on peripheral blood. This sequence joins TRBV27 and TRBJ1-1; tentative D call: TRBD1 (5 bases). The CDR3 reads CASRTTAMNTEAFF. DNA of the CDR3: TGTGCCAGCAGGACGACAGCTATGAACACTGAAGCTTTCTTT.